This T cell receptor beta chain is drawn from a study of T cells in Graves' hyperthyroidism and ophthalmopathy. Study details: Peripheral blood was drawn at first diagnosis, prior to all treatment.

This clonotype is a singleton in its sample. Subjects with ophthalmopathy showed a Clinical Activity Score no lower than 3, a NOSPECS grade no lower than 4, and a duration shorter than 3 months. Clinical symptoms, serum thyroxine, TRAb, thyroid ultrasound and orbital computed tomography informed diagnoses. V shed 6 bases, J shed 3 bases, and the junction held 7 bases outside the gene matches. There are 14 residues in the CDR3. RNA transcripts were the template for amplifying TCR beta CDR3 regions. An initial round of RT-PCR targeting the TCR CDR3 relied on the HTBI primer set. TCRdb called the multiplex PCR reads again in MiXCR, with one record for every CDR3 protein. The sample has about 520,000 distinct CDR3 sequences, about 24% seen once.

The chain recombines TRBV12-3 or TRBV12-4 with TRBJ2-7, with 8 bases aligning to TRBD1. Sequencing was done on a sample of blood. This receptor was taken from a woman in her twenties or thirties with Graves' ophthalmopathy. The CDR3 sequence is CASRQTGGNYEQYF. Here the CDR3 DNA reads TGTGCCAGCAGGCAAACAGGGGGGAACTACGAGCAGTACTTC.